This is a list of T cell receptor beta chains from one sample in a study of T-cell reconstitution after alpha-beta-depleted transplantation in children. TCRdb analysed the PCR reads with MiXCR anew, one entry per CDR3 protein. The table records hundreds of thousands of distinct CDR3 sequences, 10% to 15% of them present only once. The starting material was PBMCs, mostly from graft donor cells, obtained 360 days after TCRalphabeta/CD19-depleted stem cell transplant. The receptors derive from a male patient under 18 who had a stem cell transplant for acute myeloid leukemia, so the T cells may come from the graft donor. Both conserved end residues are part of each CDR3. A D gene is named only where the DNA matches it firmly. Clone size is given for some rows only: seen once, a few or many times, or a class if the clone is expanded.

V gene: TRBV11-2
clone size: many
D gene: NA
J gene: TRBJ2-7
CDR3 DNA: TGTGCCAGCAGCTTAGTAGGCGCTTCCTACGAGCAGTACTTC
CDR3 protein: CASSLVGASYEQYF

V gene: TRBV28
clone size: NA
D gene: NA
J gene: TRBJ2-2
CDR3 DNA: TGTGCCAGCAGTCGAGGGGGGCCACACACCGGGGAGCTGTTTTTT
CDR3 protein: CASSRGGPHTGELFF

V gene: TRBV6-1
clone size: NA
D gene: NA
J gene: TRBJ1-1
CDR3 DNA: TGTGCCAGCAGTGAAAGGGCGGAGATAAGGTTCTTT
CDR3 protein: CASSERAEIRFF

V gene: TRBV12-3/TRBV12-4
clone size: NA
D gene: NA
J gene: TRBJ1-1
CDR3 DNA: TGTGCCAGCAGCCGGGCGGACCACCCGGGGGACACTGAAGCTTTCTTT
CDR3 protein: CASSRADHPGDTEAFF

V gene: TRBV25-1
clone size: few
D gene: NA
J gene: TRBJ2-4
CDR3 DNA: TGTGCCAGCAGTGGGGATTACATTCAGTACTTC
CDR3 protein: CASSGDYIQYF

V gene: TRBV27
clone size: NA
D gene: NA
J gene: TRBJ2-1
CDR3 DNA: TGTGCCAGCAGTTTAAAGCCTATCCTCTACAATGAGCAGTTCTTC
CDR3 protein: CASSLKPILYNEQFF

V gene: TRBV27
clone size: few
D gene: NA
J gene: TRBJ2-6
CDR3 DNA: TGTGCCAGCAGTTTCAGGTCTGGGGCCAACGTCCTGACTTTC
CDR3 protein: CASSFRSGANVLTF

V gene: TRBV7-3
clone size: NA
D gene: NA
J gene: TRBJ2-3
CDR3 DNA: TGTGCCAGCAGCTTGACTAGGGGCATGCAGTATTTT
CDR3 protein: CASSLTRGMQYF

V gene: TRBV29-1
clone size: NA
D gene: TRBD2
J gene: TRBJ2-3
CDR3 DNA: TGCAGCGTTCTATTGTATGGACTAGGCGCAGATACGCAGTATTTT
CDR3 protein: CSVLLYGLGADTQYF

V gene: TRBV28
clone size: few
D gene: TRBD2
J gene: TRBJ2-7
CDR3 DNA: TGTGCCAGCAGTCTTCTGGGACTAGCGGTAGAGCAGTACTTC
CDR3 protein: CASSLLGLAVEQYF

V gene: TRBV20-1
clone size: NA
D gene: TRBD2
J gene: TRBJ2-7
CDR3 DNA: TGCAGTGCTAGAGACCCTAGCGGGGCACGTTACGAGCAGTACTTC
CDR3 protein: CSARDPSGARYEQYF

V gene: TRBV7-8
clone size: many
D gene: NA
J gene: TRBJ2-7
CDR3 DNA: TGTGCCAGCAGCTTAGGAGCAAGGACATTCCCGACCTACGAGCAGTACTTC
CDR3 protein: CASSLGARTFPTYEQYF

V gene: TRBV7-6
clone size: NA
D gene: TRBD2
J gene: TRBJ2-7
CDR3 DNA: TGTGCCAGCAGCTCCTTGCCTTCGACTAGCGGGAGCTCCTACGAGCAGTACTTC
CDR3 protein: CASSSLPSTSGSSYEQYF

V gene: TRBV20-1
clone size: few
D gene: NA
J gene: TRBJ2-7
CDR3 DNA: TGCAGTGCTAGAACCCTCTTCCCCCAGGGTACCTACGAGCAGTACTTC
CDR3 protein: CSARTLFPQGTYEQYF

V gene: TRBV5-1
clone size: many
D gene: NA
J gene: TRBJ2-2
CDR3 DNA: TGCGCCAGCAGCTTGACCGGACCACCGAACACCGGGGAGCTGTTTTTT
CDR3 protein: CASSLTGPPNTGELFF

V gene: TRBV9
clone size: few
D gene: TRBD2
J gene: TRBJ2-1
CDR3 DNA: TGTGCCAGCAGCGCAGCGGGAGTCTCCTACAATGAGCAGTTCTTC
CDR3 protein: CASSAAGVSYNEQFF

V gene: TRBV15
clone size: NA
D gene: NA
J gene: TRBJ2-1
CDR3 DNA: TGTGCCACCAGCAGACAGTCACAGGACAATGAGCAGTTCTTC
CDR3 protein: CATSRQSQDNEQFF

V gene: TRBV28
clone size: NA
D gene: NA
J gene: TRBJ1-3
CDR3 DNA: TGTGCCAGCAGTTTATTATTTTCGGGAGACTCTGGAAACACCATATATTTT
CDR3 protein: CASSLLFSGDSGNTIYF

V gene: TRBV10-3
clone size: few
D gene: TRBD2
J gene: TRBJ2-1
CDR3 DNA: TGTGCCATCGTGGGACTAGCGTCGGGGGAGCAGTTCTTC
CDR3 protein: CAIVGLASGEQFF

V gene: TRBV27
clone size: few
D gene: NA
J gene: TRBJ2-7
CDR3 DNA: TGTGCCAGCAGCCGTCTTAGCGGCCCCAGCGAGCAGTACTTC
CDR3 protein: CASSRLSGPSEQYF

V gene: TRBV20-1
clone size: NA
D gene: TRBD2
J gene: TRBJ2-3
CDR3 DNA: TGCAGTGCTAGGCTGGGACTAGCGGCTAGCACAGATACGCAGTATTTT
CDR3 protein: CSARLGLAASTDTQYF

V gene: TRBV5-6
clone size: many
D gene: TRBD2
J gene: TRBJ2-5
CDR3 DNA: TGTGCCAGCACGATAGCGGGAGGAGAGACCCAGTACTTC
CDR3 protein: CASTIAGGETQYF

V gene: TRBV29-1
clone size: medium-sized
D gene: NA
J gene: TRBJ2-1
CDR3 DNA: TGCAGCGTCGAAGGGGGTCACCTCAGGGGTGAGCAGTTCTTC
CDR3 protein: CSVEGGHLRGEQFF

V gene: TRBV12-3/TRBV12-4
clone size: NA
D gene: NA
J gene: TRBJ1-2
CDR3 DNA: TGTGCCAGCAGTTTAGGGATGAACTATGGCTACACCTTC
CDR3 protein: CASSLGMNYGYTF

V gene: TRBV4-3
clone size: NA
D gene: TRBD2
J gene: TRBJ2-1
CDR3 DNA: TGCGCCAGCAGCCAAGCAAGATGGGTTAGCGGGAGTCGGATTGACAATGAGCAGTTCTTC
CDR3 protein: CASSQARWVSGSRIDNEQFF

V gene: TRBV20-1
clone size: NA
D gene: NA
J gene: TRBJ1-1
CDR3 DNA: TGCAGTTATTCCAGGGGCATGAACACTGAAGCTTTCTTT
CDR3 protein: CSYSRGMNTEAFF

V gene: TRBV28
clone size: NA
D gene: TRBD2
J gene: TRBJ2-2
CDR3 DNA: TGTGCCAGCAGTTTGGTCGCGGGAGCGGACGGGGAGCTGTTTTTT
CDR3 protein: CASSLVAGADGELFF

V gene: TRBV9
clone size: many
D gene: TRBD2
J gene: TRBJ2-7
CDR3 DNA: TGTGCCAGCAGCGTAGATGGACTAGCTCTGCAGTACTTC
CDR3 protein: CASSVDGLALQYF

V gene: TRBV20-1
clone size: few
D gene: NA
J gene: TRBJ2-3
CDR3 DNA: TGCAGTGCTAGTAGAGAGCCTACCCTTATTGCAGATACGCAGTATTTT
CDR3 protein: CSASREPTLIADTQYF

V gene: TRBV28
clone size: NA
D gene: TRBD1
J gene: TRBJ1-3
CDR3 DNA: TGTGCCAGCAGCCCCGGGACAGGGCACCTACATTCTGGAAACACCATATATTTT
CDR3 protein: CASSPGTGHLHSGNTIYF

V gene: TRBV10-3
clone size: NA
D gene: NA
J gene: TRBJ1-5
CDR3 DNA: TGTGCCATCAGGGAGGGGTTCAATCAGCCCCAGCATTTT
CDR3 protein: CAIREGFNQPQHF

V gene: TRBV15
clone size: NA
D gene: NA
J gene: TRBJ2-5
CDR3 DNA: TGTGCCACCAGCAGAGCCCGGGGATGGGAGGAGACCCAGTACTTC
CDR3 protein: CATSRARGWEETQYF

V gene: TRBV18
clone size: many
D gene: TRBD2
J gene: TRBJ2-5
CDR3 DNA: TGTGCCAGCTCATCCGGACTAGCGGGCCTTCAAGAGACCCAGTACTTC
CDR3 protein: CASSSGLAGLQETQYF

V gene: TRBV11-1
clone size: few
D gene: NA
J gene: TRBJ2-2
CDR3 DNA: TGTGCCAGCAGCTTAGCATCCCGGGGGTCTCTCAAGACCGGGGAGCTGTTTTTT
CDR3 protein: CASSLASRGSLKTGELFF

V gene: TRBV12-3/TRBV12-4
clone size: few
D gene: TRBD1
J gene: TRBJ2-4
CDR3 DNA: TGTGCCAGCAGTTTAAGGGACAGAATAGCCAAAAACATTCAGTACTTC
CDR3 protein: CASSLRDRIAKNIQYF

V gene: TRBV7-2
clone size: NA
D gene: NA
J gene: TRBJ2-7
CDR3 DNA: TGTGCCAGCAGCCCCGACAGAGTTAACGACGAGCAGTACTTC
CDR3 protein: CASSPDRVNDEQYF

V gene: TRBV20-1
clone size: NA
D gene: TRBD2
J gene: TRBJ2-1
CDR3 DNA: TGCAGTGCTAGCCACCTAGTAGCGGGAGGGCGTAATGAGCAGTTCTTC
CDR3 protein: CSASHLVAGGRNEQFF

V gene: TRBV19
clone size: few
D gene: NA
J gene: TRBJ1-2
CDR3 DNA: TGTGCCAGCAGCCGGGCCATCTATGGCTACACCTTC
CDR3 protein: CASSRAIYGYTF

V gene: TRBV29-1
clone size: NA
D gene: NA
J gene: TRBJ2-3
CDR3 DNA: TGCAGCGTTGAGGACTTCACTTTCACAGATACGCAGTATTTT
CDR3 protein: CSVEDFTFTDTQYF

V gene: TRBV25-1
clone size: NA
D gene: NA
J gene: TRBJ2-1
CDR3 DNA: TGTGCCAGCGGTTCTTTGGGTCACAATGAGCAGTTCTTC
CDR3 protein: CASGSLGHNEQFF

V gene: TRBV3-1
clone size: many
D gene: NA
J gene: TRBJ2-7
CDR3 DNA: TGTGCCAGCAGCCCCTCCTGGTTTGGCGAGCAGTACTTC
CDR3 protein: CASSPSWFGEQYF

V gene: TRBV7-3
clone size: NA
D gene: TRBD2
J gene: TRBJ2-1
CDR3 DNA: TGTGCCAGCAGCTTGGGACTAGTCGATGAGCAGTTCTTC
CDR3 protein: CASSLGLVDEQFF

V gene: TRBV9
clone size: NA
D gene: NA
J gene: TRBJ1-5
CDR3 DNA: TGTGCCAGCAGCGTTGGAGCCAATCAGCCCCAGCATTTT
CDR3 protein: CASSVGANQPQHF

V gene: TRBV6-1
clone size: NA
D gene: TRBD2
J gene: TRBJ2-7
CDR3 DNA: TGTGCCAGCAGCAGGGGGGGACTAGCGGGAGCCTACGAGCAGTACTTC
CDR3 protein: CASSRGGLAGAYEQYF

V gene: TRBV6-9
clone size: few
D gene: TRBD2
J gene: TRBJ2-3
CDR3 DNA: TGTGCCAGCAGTTCACCCTGGACTAGCGGGAAAGGCCCAGATACGCAGTATTTT
CDR3 protein: CASSSPWTSGKGPDTQYF

V gene: TRBV7-9
clone size: NA
D gene: TRBD2
J gene: TRBJ2-7
CDR3 DNA: TGTGCCAGCAGCTTATCCCCTTCGGGAGGAAACGAGCAGTACTTC
CDR3 protein: CASSLSPSGGNEQYF

V gene: TRBV7-2
clone size: NA
D gene: TRBD1
J gene: TRBJ1-6
CDR3 DNA: TGTGCCAGCAGCTTAGTAGGGACAGGCATTGATAATTCACCCCTCCACTTT
CDR3 protein: CASSLVGTGIDNSPLHF

V gene: TRBV7-8
clone size: few
D gene: TRBD1
J gene: TRBJ1-1
CDR3 DNA: TGTGCCAGCAGCTTTAAAGAGGGGGCGCGTTCCACTGAAGCTTTCTTT
CDR3 protein: CASSFKEGARSTEAFF

V gene: TRBV7-8
clone size: few
D gene: NA
J gene: TRBJ2-7
CDR3 DNA: TGTGCCAGCAGCTTCCACGTCTCCTACGAGCAGTACTTC
CDR3 protein: CASSFHVSYEQYF

V gene: TRBV18
clone size: NA
D gene: TRBD1
J gene: TRBJ2-2
CDR3 DNA: TGTGCCAGCTCACTAAGGGGACAGGGCCGGACCTCAAACACCGGGGAGCTGTTTTTT
CDR3 protein: CASSLRGQGRTSNTGELFF

V gene: TRBV11-1
clone size: NA
D gene: TRBD2
J gene: TRBJ2-1
CDR3 DNA: TGTGCCAGCAGCTTAGAGCCCCAACTAGCGGCTCTGAGGAGGCATGAGCAGTTCTTC
CDR3 protein: CASSLEPQLAALRRHEQFF

V gene: TRBV12-3/TRBV12-4
clone size: few
D gene: NA
J gene: TRBJ2-3
CDR3 DNA: TGTGCCAGCAGTTTTGGAAGGGCCTGGGATACGCAGTATTTT
CDR3 protein: CASSFGRAWDTQYF

V gene: TRBV15
clone size: NA
D gene: NA
J gene: TRBJ2-4
CDR3 DNA: TGTGCCACCAGCATACTAGGGATCGCCAAAAACATTCAGTACTTC
CDR3 protein: CATSILGIAKNIQYF

V gene: TRBV28
clone size: many
D gene: TRBD2
J gene: TRBJ2-1
CDR3 DNA: TGTGCCAGCAGTACGGGACTAGCCTCTTACAATGAGCAGTTCTTC
CDR3 protein: CASSTGLASYNEQFF

V gene: TRBV7-2
clone size: NA
D gene: TRBD2
J gene: TRBJ2-3
CDR3 DNA: TGTGCCAGCAGCTTAGGGGTAGCGGGAGAAGGAGATACGCAGTATTTT
CDR3 protein: CASSLGVAGEGDTQYF

V gene: TRBV28
clone size: NA
D gene: NA
J gene: TRBJ2-3
CDR3 DNA: TGTGCCAGCAGTTTATACGGGACGGTTCTGGATACGCAGTATTTT
CDR3 protein: CASSLYGTVLDTQYF

V gene: TRBV6-4
clone size: few
D gene: NA
J gene: TRBJ2-1
CDR3 DNA: TGTGCCAGCAGTGAAGACTTCTACAATGAGCAGTTCTTC
CDR3 protein: CASSEDFYNEQFF

V gene: TRBV9
clone size: few
D gene: TRBD1
J gene: TRBJ2-2
CDR3 DNA: TGTGCCAGCAGCCCATGGACAGGGATGAACACCGGGGAGCTGTTTTTT
CDR3 protein: CASSPWTGMNTGELFF

V gene: TRBV12-5
clone size: NA
D gene: TRBD1
J gene: TRBJ1-5
CDR3 DNA: TGTGCTAGTGGCCCGGGACAGGAAGGCAATCAGCCCCAGCATTTT
CDR3 protein: CASGPGQEGNQPQHF